The 13 T cell receptor beta chains in this list originate from one sample, sequenced in a study of cytomegalovirus exposure and HLA in healthy donors. The assay was immunoSEQ multiplex PCR, and TCRdb's table has in-frame clones only and misses some. This table has 80,000 to 100,000 clones, approximately 90% appearing once. The specimen sequenced was PBMCs. The origin of the receptors is a man aged 25-45 years in good health and CMV-seronegative.

V and J are TRBV11-2 and TRBJ1-3; D not certain. The CDR3 covers 14 residues. Per the germline V gene, CDR1 is SGHAT and CDR2 is FQNNGV. The ends were cut back, 1 base at V and 2 bases at J, with 6 bases in the middle. The CDR3 region is CASSLGAAGNTIYF. The DNA of the CDR3 is TGTGCCAGCAGCTTAGGTGCAGCTGGAAACACCATATATTTT.

J is TRBJ2-3 and V is TRBV4-2; 13 bases align to TRBD2. The V and J ends lost 1 base and 11 bases, in that order; junction bases with no gene match: 3. Germline CDR1 LGHNA, CDR2 YNFKEQ. This CDR3 spans 14 amino acids. CDR3 sequence (DNA): TGTGCCAGCAGCCAAGCACTAGCGGGAGGGCAGCAGTATTTT. Protein: CASSQALAGGQQYF.

The chain has TRBV9 and TRBJ2-7; tentative D call: TRBD2 (5 bases). The germline gives CDR1 SGDLS, CDR2 YYNGEE. CDR3 length: 15 amino acids. V shed 0 bases and J shed 4 bases, with 14 bases lying between them. CDR3 loop: CASSVDVTRGYEQYF. DNA for the CDR3: TGTGCCAGCAGCGTAGATGTTACACGCGGGTACGAGCAGTACTTC.

The V gene is TRBV4-1, the J gene TRBJ2-3, with 10 bases aligning to TRBD1. Germline V gives CDR1 MGHRA, CDR2 YSYEKL. CDR3 size: 17 residues. With V trimmed by 4 bases and J by 4 bases, 11 bases remained unmatched. CDR3 nucleotides: TGCGCCAGCAGCCGGCGACAGGGGGCCCCGTCCTCAGATACGCAGTATTTT. It encodes CASSRRQGAPSSDTQYF.

This chain links TRBV11-2 with TRBJ2-7; maybe TRBD1 (6 bases). V was trimmed by 5 bases and J by 1 base, leaving 15 bases between them. The CDR3 spans 15 residues. Germline V gene lookup returns CDR1 SGHAT and CDR2 FQNNGV. The CDR3 spells CASSSRDKDSYEQYF. The CDR3, as DNA: TGTGCCAGCAGCAGCCGGGACAAAGATTCCTACGAGCAGTACTTC.

This clone was found once. The J gene is TRBJ2-7, the V gene TRBV7-2, with 8 bases lining up with TRBD1. There are 13 residues in the CDR3. V was clipped by 5 bases and J by 4 bases; unmatched bases: 4. Germline V CDR1 and CDR2: SGHTA, FQGNSA. The CDR3 nucleotides read TGTGCCAGCAGCGGAAGACAGGGGTACGAGCAGTACTTC. This translates into CASSGRQGYEQYF.

The rearrangement uses TRBV6-5 and TRBJ2-2; D remains unclear. V was clipped by 7 bases and J by 3 bases, with 6 bases between them. Per germline, CDR1 MNHEY and CDR2 SVGAGI. This CDR3 is built from 12 residues. CDR3 sequence reads: CASTGDTGELFF. The CDR3 coding sequence is TGTGCCAGCACCGGAGACACCGGGGAGCTGTTTTTT.

This chain connects TRBV28 to TRBJ2-1; 11 bases match TRBD2. CDR3 length: 18 residues. Looked up from germline, CDR1 is MDHEN and CDR2 is SYDVKM. Trimming removed 10 bases from V and 0 bases from J; junction bases left unmatched: 14. The CDR3 is CATALTSGGPSSYNEQFF. Written as DNA, the CDR3 is TGTGCCACAGCTCTCACTAGCGGGGGCCCTAGCTCCTACAATGAGCAGTTCTTC.

The chain uses TRBV5-1 and TRBJ2-1; 8 positions agree with TRBD1. The trim removed 0 bases at V and 7 bases at J, leaving 12 bases unmatched. Germline CDR1 reads SGHRS; CDR2 reads YFSETQ. The CDR3 runs 17 residues. CDR3 amino acids: CASSLAAGQGLWNEQFF. The CDR3 DNA is TGCGCCAGCAGCTTGGCGGCCGGACAGGGTCTATGGAATGAGCAGTTCTTC.

The chain joins TRBV7-2 to TRBJ2-7; D perhaps matches TRBD1 (6 bases). The V gene lost 5 bases and the J gene lost 3 bases, with 20 bases spanning the gap. Germline V gene data show CDR1 as SGHTA and CDR2 as FQGNSA. This CDR3 has 16 amino acids. The CDR3 loop reads CASSPRDTNVYYEQYF. The CDR3, as DNA: TGTGCCAGCAGCCCCCGGGACACAAATGTATACTACGAGCAGTACTTC.

The chain is built from TRBV5-1 and TRBJ1-3, with D possibly TRBD1 on 5 matching bases. V lost 4 bases, J lost 0 bases, and 14 bases lay in between. CDR1 and CDR2 (germline): SGHRS, YFSETQ. This CDR3 has 16 residues. The CDR3 reads CASSPIQGFSGNTIYF. As DNA, the CDR3 is TGCGCCAGCAGCCCCATTCAGGGATTCTCTGGAAACACCATATATTTT.

The chain joins TRBV6-1 to TRBJ1-4; the D gene is possibly TRBD1 (5 bases). The CDR3 totals 16 residues. Germline assignment: CDR1 MNHNS and CDR2 SASEGT. Trimming removed 2 bases from V and 5 bases from J, with 15 bases in between. CDR3 in DNA: TGTGCCAGCAGTGAATTTAGGAGGGGCCAGAATGAAAAACTGTTTTTT. The encoded protein is CASSEFRRGQNEKLFF.

This sequence joins TRBV2 and TRBJ1-2; no firm D call. V lost 3 bases to trimming and J lost 2 bases, with 10 bases between them. Looked up from germline, CDR1 is SNHLY and CDR2 is FYNNEI. The CDR3 sequence is 14 residues long. The CDR3, as DNA: TGTGCCAGCAGTGATCATAGGCGGAACTATGGCTACACCTTC. It translates to CASSDHRRNYGYTF.